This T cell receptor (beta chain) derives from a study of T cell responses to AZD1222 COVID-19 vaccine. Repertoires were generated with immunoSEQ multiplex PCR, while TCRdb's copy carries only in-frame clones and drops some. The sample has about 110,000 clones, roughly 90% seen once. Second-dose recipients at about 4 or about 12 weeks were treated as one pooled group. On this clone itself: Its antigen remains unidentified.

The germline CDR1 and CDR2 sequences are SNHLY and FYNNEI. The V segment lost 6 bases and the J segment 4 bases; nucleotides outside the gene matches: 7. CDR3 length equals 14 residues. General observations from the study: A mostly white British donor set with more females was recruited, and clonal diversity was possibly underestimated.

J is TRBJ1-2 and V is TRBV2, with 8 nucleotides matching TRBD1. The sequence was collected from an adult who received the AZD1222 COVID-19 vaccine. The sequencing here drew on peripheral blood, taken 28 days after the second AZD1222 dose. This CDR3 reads CASSPGQGAYGYTF. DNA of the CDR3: TGTGCCAGCAGCCCGGGGCAGGGGGCCTATGGCTACACCTTC.